These 7 T cell receptor beta chains came from one sample sequenced in a study of T cells in Graves' hyperthyroidism and ophthalmopathy. RNA transcripts served as the template for amplifying TCR beta CDR3 regions. A first-round RT-PCR of the TCR CDR3 used the HTBI primer set. TCRdb fed the multiplex PCR reads into MiXCR, producing one record per CDR3 protein. The table shows under 350,000 distinct CDR3 sequences, with around a sixth occurring only once. Sequenced sample: blood. These receptors were collected from a woman aged 45-65 years with Graves' hyperthyroidism.

V usage is TRBV2 and J usage is TRBJ1-2; 9 bases fit TRBD1. V was pared by 7 bases and J by 4 bases, with 4 bases of the junction left unmatched. The CDR3 has 13 amino acids. Germline V gene lookup returns CDR1 SNHLY and CDR2 FYNNEI. CDR3 in amino acids: CASNSGQGYGYTF. DNA for the CDR3: TGTGCCAGCAATTCGGGACAGGGCTATGGCTACACCTTC. Together with reference TRBV2 and TRBJ1-2, the CDR3 gives the full variable domain: EPEVTQTPSHQVTQMGQEVILRCVPISNHLYFYWYRQILGQKVEFLVSFYNNEISEKSEIFDDQFSVERPDGSNFTLKIRSTKLEDSAMYFCASNSGQGYGYTFGSGTRLTVV.

This clonotype was observed at least ten times. The chain has TRBV6-1 and TRBJ2-5; D is unresolved. The germline V and J ends were trimmed by 7 bases and 2 bases, with 17 bases remaining between them. Germline V CDR1 and CDR2: MNHNS, SASEGT. CDR3 length equals 15 residues. The CDR3 is CASNPVTDWQETQYF. CDR3 sequence (DNA): TGTGCCAGCAACCCCGTGACCGACTGGCAAGAGACCCAGTACTTC.

The sample holds many counts of this clonotype. V and J are TRBV18 and TRBJ2-1; 10 bases fit TRBD1. This CDR3 is built from 16 residues. Trimming took 3 bases from V and 6 from J; bases not matched to a gene: 8. Germline V lookup: CDR1 KGHSH, CDR2 LQKENI. The chain's CDR3 is CASSPRRTGGLNEQFF. In DNA, the CDR3 is TGTGCCAGCTCACCTCGTCGGACAGGGGGACTCAATGAGCAGTTCTTC. Using reference TRBV18 and TRBJ2-1 for the parts outside the CDR3, the full variable domain is NAGVMQNPRHLVRRRGQEARLRCSPMKGHSHVYWYRQLPEEGLKFMVYLQKENIIDESGMPKERFSAEFPKEGPSILRIQQVVRGDSAAYFCASSPRRTGGLNEQFFGPGTRLTVL.

The gene calls are TRBV2 and TRBJ2-4; D may be TRBD2 (6 bases). Trimming took 4 bases from V and 0 from J, leaving 10 bases between them. This CDR3 comprises 15 residues. In germline, CDR1 is SNHLY, CDR2 FYNNEI. CDR3 sequence (DNA): TGTGCCAGCAGTGGGGACTCACTAGCCAAAAACATTCAGTACTTC. This translates into CASSGDSLAKNIQYF.

The chain carries TRBV10-3 and TRBJ2-2, with D tentatively TRBD2 (6 bases). Trimming pared 2 bases from V and 7 bases from J, leaving 8 bases between. CDR3 length: 13 amino acids. In germline, CDR1 is ENHRY, CDR2 SYGVKD. In DNA, the CDR3 is TGTGCCATCAGTGAGGGAGGGGACGGGGAGCTGTTTTTT. It translates to CAISEGGDGELFF.

The genes are TRBV19 and TRBJ1-1, with D uncertain. The CDR3 spans 14 residues. CDR1 is LNHDA, CDR2 SQIVND, per germline (reference sequence). V gave up 3 bases and J gave up 1 base, with 9 bases separating them. The CDR3 loop reads CASSIPRQNTEAFF. CDR3 DNA sequence: TGTGCCAGTAGTATTCCTCGACAGAACACTGAAGCTTTCTTT. Full variable domain (outside the CDR3, taken from reference TRBV19 and TRBJ1-1): DGGITQSPKYLFRKEGQNVTLSCEQNLNHDAMYWYRQDPGQGLRLIYYSQIVNDFQKGDIAEGYSVSREKKESFPLTVTSAQKNPTAFYLCASSIPRQNTEAFFGQGTRLTVV.

This clonotype has at least ten counts. The J gene is TRBJ1-2, the V gene TRBV30; D is perhaps TRBD1 (6 bases). The CDR3 runs to 15 residues. V was shortened by 0 bases and J by 0 bases, with 11 bases between the two germline ends. Germline V gene data show CDR1 as GTSNPN and CDR2 as SVGIG (reference sequence). CDR3 DNA: TGTGCCTGGAGTGTGAGGACAGCGGCTAACTATGGCTACACCTTC. It encodes CAWSVRTAANYGYTF.